The text below deals with one T cell receptor (beta chain). Participant-reported clinical history was the basis for cohort assignment. No more than 2 weeks before study entry, exposed participants had met a case of COVID-19. This sample is part of a study of blood T cell repertoires in COVID-19. Overall study: The analysed material was cDNA or gDNA that came from T cells, B-cell-depleted T cells, or PBMCs.

Original handling: For nucleated cells, counts were estimated from reference gene primer amplification. Sequenced by immunoSEQ multiplex PCR; TCRdb stores in-frame clones only, minus some. For V, J and clone size, that table is used; D and trimming come from the DNA. The sample carries tens of thousands of clones, under 80% recorded once. V shed 4 bases and J shed 14 bases, with 24 bases lying between them. This CDR3 spans 15 amino acids. Germline V lookup: CDR1 MNHEY, CDR2 SMNVEV (reference sequence). This receptor was taken from a woman aged 55-70 years who had been exposed to COVID-19. The J gene is TRBJ2-1, the V gene TRBV27, with D possibly matching TRBD2 (5 bases). The sequencing input was PBMCs or T cells enriched from blood (not recorded which). The CDR3 here is CASSSPASGVSGKFF. Here the CDR3 DNA reads TGTGCCAGCAGTTCACCCGCTTCTGGGGTTTCGGGAAAGTTCTTC.